The text below deals with one T cell receptor beta chain. No antigen is known for it. These data are taken from a study of lymphopenia after photon versus proton radiotherapy. Profiled with immunoSEQ multiplex PCR; TCRdb holds only in-frame clones, not every one. The repertoire holds approximately 17,000 clones, with 75% to 90% as singletons. Findings and limits, study-wide: Survival link was tested only in deceased patients; proton benefit remains a possibility. In patients who died, overall survival fell as post-nadir TCR diversity dropped more. Post-nadir diversity loss with photons came from oligoclonal expansion, particularly CD8+ Temra cells. Proton therapy kept repertoires fairly stable, unlike photons, which gained effector/memory cells.

The receptor comes from a woman in her sixties with cholangiocarcinoma. Some clones in this sample may be carry-over from other donors' samples. This specimen was peripheral blood, taken from a patient treated with proton-based radiotherapy.

The CDR3: CSFRDAGEKLFF. CDR3 DNA: TGCAGCTTCCGGGATGCGGGCGAAAAACTGTTTTTT. This rearrangement joins TRBV29-1 to TRBJ1-4; no clear D gene. Germline CDR1 reads SQVTM; CDR2 reads ANQGSEA. The V and J ends lost 8 bases and 8 bases respectively, with 15 bases between them. The CDR3 has 12 residues.